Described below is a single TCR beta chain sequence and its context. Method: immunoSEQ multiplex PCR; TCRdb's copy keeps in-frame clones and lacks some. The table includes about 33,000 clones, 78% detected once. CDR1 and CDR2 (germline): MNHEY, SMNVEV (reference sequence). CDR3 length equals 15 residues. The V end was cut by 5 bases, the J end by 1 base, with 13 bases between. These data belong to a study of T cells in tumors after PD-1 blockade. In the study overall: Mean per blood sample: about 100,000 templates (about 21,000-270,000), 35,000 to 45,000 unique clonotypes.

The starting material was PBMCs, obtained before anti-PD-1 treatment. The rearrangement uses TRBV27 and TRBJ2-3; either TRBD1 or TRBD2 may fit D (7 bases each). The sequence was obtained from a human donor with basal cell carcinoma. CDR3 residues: CASSGRGLGTDTQYF. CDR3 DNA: TGTGCCAGCAGTGGGAGGGGGCTCGGCACAGATACGCAGTATTTT.